This passage covers 18 T cell receptor beta chains from one sample sequenced in a study of blood T cell repertoires in COVID-19. Generated by immunoSEQ multiplex PCR, the TCRdb table keeps only in-frame clones and is missing some. The table includes roughly 88,000 clones, approximately 90% detected once. Sequenced: peripheral blood. These receptor sequences come from a woman aged 55 to 70 with COVID-19, enrolled during active disease.

The chain recombines TRBV3-1 (or the pseudogene TRBV3-2) with TRBJ2-7; 8 bases fit TRBD2. V was clipped by 3 bases and J by 4 bases; unmatched bases: 5. The germline V gene encodes CDR1 LGHDT and CDR2 YNNKEL (reference sequence). CDR3 length: 14 residues. CDR3 sequence (DNA): TGTGCCAGCAGCCAGGGGAGCGGGGGTTACGAGCAGTACTTC. It is translated as CASSQGSGGYEQYF.

V is TRBV2 and J is TRBJ1-2; 10 bases align to TRBD1. J gave up 5 bases and V 8 bases, and 5 bases lay outside the gene matches. Germline V gene lookup returns CDR1 SNHLY and CDR2 FYNNEI. This CDR3 has 13 amino acids. The CDR3 reads CASGTGVLYGYTF. In DNA, the CDR3 is TGTGCCAGCGGGACAGGGGTCTTGTATGGCTACACCTTC. Complete variable domain (other parts from reference TRBV2 and TRBJ1-2): EPEVTQTPSHQVTQMGQEVILRCVPISNHLYFYWYRQILGQKVEFLVSFYNNEISEKSEIFDDQFSVERPDGSNFTLKIRSTKLEDSAMYFCASGTGVLYGYTFGSGTRLTVV.

J is TRBJ1-1 and V is TRBV30; D not certain. The CDR3 consists of 13 residues. With 3 bases removed from V and 5 bases from J, the gap between germline ends came to 13 bases. The V gene's germline CDR1 is GTSNPN and CDR2 SVGIG (reference sequence). The chain's CDR3 is CAWSPAAETEAFF. CDR3 bases: TGTGCCTGGAGCCCAGCGGCGGAAACTGAAGCTTTCTTT.

The chain couples TRBV7-9 to TRBJ2-2; the D gene is possibly TRBD1 (5 bases). V was clipped by 1 base and J by 5 bases, with 11 bases between them. Per the germline V gene, CDR1 is SEHNR and CDR2 is FQNEAQ (reference sequence). This CDR3 is built from 15 residues. Written as DNA, the CDR3 is TGTGCCAGCAGCTTAGGGTCAGGGCGGACCGGGGAGCTGTTTTTT. Translated: CASSLGSGRTGELFF.

This clone was seen only a few times. This rearrangement joins TRBV4-2 to TRBJ1-4; 9 bases agree with TRBD1. Germline values: CDR1 LGHNA, CDR2 YNFKEQ. There are 16 residues in the CDR3. Unmatched junction bases numbered 6, after V lost 0 bases and J lost 7 bases. Here the CDR3 DNA reads TGTGCCAGCAGCCAAGACGGACAGGGGTTGGGTGAAAAACTGTTTTTT. Amino acid sequence: CASSQDGQGLGEKLFF.

The chain is built from TRBV7-2 and TRBJ1-2, with a weak D call TRBD1 (6 bases). V lost 1 base, J lost 4 bases, and 13 bases lay in between. CDR1 is SGHTA and CDR2 is FQGNSA in the germline V gene. The CDR3 is made up of 15 amino acids. CDR3 loop: CASSLESGVFYGYTF. CDR3 DNA: TGTGCCAGCAGCTTAGAGTCAGGGGTCTTCTATGGCTACACCTTC. The variable domain in full, with the rest retrieved from reference TRBV7-2 and TRBJ1-2, is GAGVSQSPSNKVTEKGKDVELRCDPISGHTALYWYRQSLGQGLEFLIYFQGNSAPDKSGLPSDRFSAERTGGSVSTLTIQRTQQEDSAVYLCASSLESGVFYGYTFGSGTRLTVV.

CDR3 bases: TGTGCCTCTGAAGGAGAAGGCACAGATACGCAGTATTTT. Its protein product is CASEGEGTDTQYF. The chain is built from TRBV27 and TRBJ2-3; D ambiguous. CDR3 length equals 13 residues. V shed 11 bases and J shed 1 base, with 13 bases lying between them. Germline V lookup: CDR1 MNHEY, CDR2 SMNVEV (reference sequence).

This clone was observed a single time. The gene calls are TRBV6-5 and TRBJ1-1, with no clear D. V lost 7 bases and J 0 bases, leaving 12 bases between the germline ends. Germline V CDR1 and CDR2: MNHEY, SVGAGI. This CDR3 comprises 14 residues. CDR3 sequence reads: CASITAHMNTEAFF. The CDR3 DNA reads TGTGCCAGCATCACAGCTCATATGAACACTGAAGCTTTCTTT.

The chain couples TRBV12-2 to TRBJ1-4; the DNA was not used to check the table's D call, TRBD1. TRBV12-2 is deemed a pseudogene. The CDR3 has 14 residues. CDR3 in DNA: TGTGCAAGTCGCTTCAGACAGAATAATGAAAAACTGTTTTTT. Translating gives CASRFRQNNEKLFF.

V gene TRBV24-1 combines with J gene TRBJ1-5, with TRBD1 matching 8 bases. Germline V CDR1 and CDR2: KGHDR, SFDVKD. J gave up 2 bases and V 7 bases, and 6 bases lay outside the gene matches. The CDR3 has 15 residues. DNA of the CDR3: TGTGCCACCAGCATGGACAGGGTTGGCAATCAGCCCCAGCATTTT. Protein sequence: CATSMDRVGNQPQHF.

This chain connects TRBV19 to TRBJ2-3; TRBD2 is a possible D gene (6 bases). Germline V lookup: CDR1 LNHDA, CDR2 SQIVND (reference sequence). The CDR3 is made up of 16 amino acids. Trimming shortened V by 6 bases and J by 2 bases, and 18 bases separated the two germline ends. As DNA, the CDR3 is TGTGCCAGTAGCCTACTCCAAATAGCGGACACAGATACGCAGTATTTT. It encodes CASSLLQIADTDTQYF.

The chain couples TRBV7-3 to TRBJ2-1, with 11 bases matching TRBD2. This CDR3 has 13 residues. Unmatched junction bases numbered 4, after V lost 5 bases and J lost 10 bases. Germline CDR1 and CDR2: SGHTA and FQGTGA. In nucleotides, the CDR3 is TGTGCCAGCAGCCGTACTAGCGGGGGAGAGCAGTTCTTC. Residues: CASSRTSGGEQFF.

V usage is TRBV18 and J usage is TRBJ1-6, with 7 bases matching TRBD1. V trimming: 2 bases; J trimming: 10 bases; junction bases outside the gene matches: 14. The CDR3 extends over 17 amino acids. The germline CDR1 and CDR2 sequences are KGHSH and LQKENI. The CDR3 sequence: CASSPTVLTGEGSPLHF. CDR3 in DNA: TGTGCCAGCTCACCAACGGTATTAACAGGGGAAGGATCACCCCTCCACTTT.

This rearrangement joins TRBV5-1 to TRBJ2-6; TRBD1 aligns across 9 bases. V lost 6 bases to trimming and J lost 1 base; unmatched junction nucleotides: 11. Germline V gives CDR1 SGHRS, CDR2 YFSETQ. The CDR3 covers 18 residues. The CDR3 is CASTLTGGGLSGANVLTF. The CDR3, as DNA: TGCGCCAGCACACTGACAGGGGGAGGGTTGTCTGGGGCCAACGTCCTGACTTTC.

V usage is TRBV7-8 and J usage is TRBJ2-3; 9 bases line up with TRBD2. The CDR3 is made up of 20 amino acids. The V segment lost 5 bases and the J segment 2 bases; nucleotides outside the gene matches: 20. CDR1 is SGHVS, CDR2 FQNEAQ, per germline. The CDR3, as DNA: TGTGCCAGCAGCCCGACGTTACTGGCGGGGGGGCTATATTCCACAGATACGCAGTATTTT. Amino acids: CASSPTLLAGGLYSTDTQYF.

This clone was detected only a few times. The gene calls are TRBV2 and TRBJ2-5, with D hard to call. Germline V lookup: CDR1 SNHLY, CDR2 FYNNEI. This CDR3 region has 12 residues. V dropped 4 bases and J dropped 5 bases, with 8 bases sitting between them. CDR3 residues: CASSVFMETQYF. CDR3 sequence (DNA): TGTGCCAGCAGTGTTTTCATGGAGACCCAGTACTTC.

This chain uses TRBV5-1 with TRBJ2-7; D is unclear. V dropped 1 base and J dropped 6 bases, with 11 bases sitting between them. The length of the CDR3 is 13 residues. Germline V gene lookup returns CDR1 SGHRS and CDR2 YFSETQ. CDR3: CASSLMRNSEQYF. Here the CDR3 DNA reads TGCGCCAGCAGCTTGATGAGAAATTCCGAGCAGTACTTC.

This clone appeared once. The gene calls are TRBV28 and TRBJ2-2, with 9 bases aligning to TRBD1. This CDR3 has 16 residues. Germline lookup yields CDR1 MDHEN and CDR2 SYDVKM. The junction had 8 bases not matched to a gene; V was cut back by 6 bases and J by 3 bases. The CDR3 region has the DNA TGTGCCAGCAGAGAGGGACAGGGAGGGTACACCGGGGAGCTGTTTTTT. It translates to CASREGQGGYTGELFF.